The T cell receptor beta chain under discussion was sequenced for a study of PD-1 blockade in mismatch repair-deficient tumors. Study context: Enrolled about 2013-2017, patients had progressing, pretreated mismatch repair-deficient cancers of about a dozen types.

Study results and limitations: Tumor-resident clones, often absent from pretreatment blood, expanded after pembrolizumab and then contracted.

Mismatch repair deficiency was confirmed in all patients, by PCR or immunohistochemistry. The TCR-sequenced patients were a few responders to pembrolizumab. Note on this clone: What it binds is unknown.

There are 15 residues in the CDR3. The V gene lost 0 bases and the J gene lost 1 base, with 10 bases spanning the gap. CDR1 is GTSNPN and CDR2 is SVGIG in the germline V gene (reference sequence). Generated by immunoSEQ multiplex PCR, the TCRdb table keeps only in-frame clones and is missing some. The repertoire includes about 68,000 clones, approximately 80% of them detected once, and 4.5% to 6% sits in the top ten. This material consisted of peripheral blood, taken 2 weeks after starting pembrolizumab. The clonotype originates from an adult with mismatch repair-deficient cancer. This rearrangement joins TRBV30 to TRBJ1-3, with D maybe TRBD1 (5 bases). CDR3 in DNA: TGTGCCTGGAGTGTACTAAGGGGATCTGGAAACACCATATATTTT. Amino acids: CAWSVLRGSGNTIYF. The entire variable domain, with the rest obtained from reference TRBV30 and TRBJ1-3, is as follows: SQTIHQWPATLVQPVGSPLSLECTVEGTSNPNLYWYRQAAGRGLQLLFYSVGIGQISSEVPQNLSASRPQDRQFILSSKKLLLSDSGFYLCAWSVLRGSGNTIYFGEGSWLTVV.